The 8 T cell receptor beta chains in this list originate from one sample, sequenced in a study of T cell responses to AZD1222 COVID-19 vaccine. Assay used: immunoSEQ multiplex PCR; TCRdb lists only in-frame clones, some missing. The sample yields more than 150,000 clones, 94% seen once. Specimen: peripheral blood, collected 28 days after the second AZD1222 dose. Receptor source: an adult who received the AZD1222 COVID-19 vaccine.

This rearrangement joins TRBV3-1 (or the pseudogene TRBV3-2) to TRBJ1-5; possibly TRBD1 for D (5 bases). Deletions cut 1 base from V and 7 bases from J, with 14 bases between. The CDR3 is made up of 15 amino acids. Germline V gene lookup returns CDR1 LGHDT and CDR2 YNNKEL (reference sequence). The CDR3 DNA is TGTGCCAGCAGCCAAGGTCTCGGGACTCCACAGCCCCAGCATTTT. Encoded protein: CASSQGLGTPQPQHF.

The chain is built from TRBV19 and TRBJ1-1; 11 bases line up with TRBD1. The CDR3 is made up of 17 amino acids. Trimming at V came to 8 bases and at J to 0 bases, leaving 11 bases not matched to a gene. Germline V CDR1 and CDR2: LNHDA, SQIVND (reference sequence). The CDR3 nucleotides read TGTGCCAGTGACCCGGGGCTGGACAGGGGGCTGAACACTGAAGCTTTCTTT. It translates to CASDPGLDRGLNTEAFF.

The chain is built from TRBV18 and TRBJ1-1; no reliable D call. This CDR3 spans 14 amino acids. CDR1 is KGHSH, CDR2 LQKENI, per germline. The germline V and J ends were trimmed by 3 bases and 0 bases, with 8 bases remaining between them. CDR3 nucleotide sequence: TGTGCCAGCTCACCGAAACAGATGAACACTGAAGCTTTCTTT. It is translated as CASSPKQMNTEAFF.

This rearrangement joins TRBV28 to TRBJ1-2; D gene ambiguous. Between the trimmed V and J ends, which lost 4 bases and 8 bases, there was a span of 14 bases. From germline, CDR1 is MDHEN and CDR2 SYDVKM. The CDR3 is 13 residues long. CDR3 sequence reads: CASSSPHRRGYTF. CDR3 sequence (DNA): TGTGCCAGCAGTTCTCCCCATCGTCGCGGCTACACCTTC.

The V call is TRBV28, the J call TRBJ1-1, with 7 bases identical to TRBD1. The CDR3 is 14 residues long. Germline-derived CDR1 and CDR2 are MDHEN and SYDVKM. V lost 4 bases and J lost 4; bases outside the gene matches: 6. CDR3 sequence reads: CASSYIRGTTEAFF. The CDR3 DNA follows: TGTGCCAGCAGTTATATCAGGGGGACCACTGAAGCTTTCTTT.

The chain links TRBV5-1 to TRBJ1-1; D gene ambiguous. V lost 0 bases and J 1 base, leaving 7 bases between the germline ends. The CDR3 consists of 14 residues. Germline assignment: CDR1 SGHRS and CDR2 YFSETQ. The CDR3 DNA follows: TGCGCCAGCAGCTTGGATCCGGAGAACACTGAAGCTTTCTTT. Its protein is CASSLDPENTEAFF.

V gene TRBV27 combines with J gene TRBJ1-3; D gene ambiguous. Trimming cost V 0 bases and J 4 bases, with 4 bases left between them. This CDR3 is 13 amino acids long. Per germline, CDR1 MNHEY and CDR2 SMNVEV (reference sequence). CDR3 coding DNA: TGTGCCAGCAGTTTATCGGCGGGAAACACCATATATTTT. Translation gives CASSLSAGNTIYF.

This clone was observed a single time. The chain links TRBV19 to TRBJ2-5; 14 bases line up with TRBD2. This CDR3 contains 16 residues. CDR1 is LNHDA and CDR2 is SQIVND in the germline V gene (reference sequence). V shed 4 bases, J shed 7 bases, and the junction held 8 bases outside the gene matches. The CDR3: CASSKTSGRAGGTQYF. As DNA, the CDR3 is TGTGCCAGTAGTAAGACTAGCGGGAGGGCCGGTGGGACCCAGTACTTC.